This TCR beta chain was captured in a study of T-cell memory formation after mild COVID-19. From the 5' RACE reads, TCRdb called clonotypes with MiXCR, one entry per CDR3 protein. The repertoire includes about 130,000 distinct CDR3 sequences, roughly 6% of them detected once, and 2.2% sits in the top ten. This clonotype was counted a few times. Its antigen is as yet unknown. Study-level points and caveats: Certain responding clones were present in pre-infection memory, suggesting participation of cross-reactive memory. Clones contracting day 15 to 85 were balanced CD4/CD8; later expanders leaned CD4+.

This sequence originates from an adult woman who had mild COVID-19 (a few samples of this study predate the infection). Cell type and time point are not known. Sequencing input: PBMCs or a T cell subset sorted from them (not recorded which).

The CDR3 here is CSVRKGAGETQYF. The CDR3 DNA reads TGCAGCGTTCGCAAGGGGGCCGGCGAGACCCAGTACTTC. The chain has TRBV29-1 and TRBJ2-5, with 7 bases fitting TRBD1. Looked up from germline, CDR1 is SQVTM and CDR2 is ANQGSEA. This CDR3 region has 13 residues. J lost 5 bases, V lost 5 bases, and 8 bases had no gene match.